This T cell receptor beta chain is from a study of naive and memory T cell subsets. General study points: Possibly reflecting memory cells re-expressing CD45RA, a few larger clonotypes occurred in naive repertoires, especially CD8.

Both TRBC1 and TRBC2 were covered by a beta constant-region primer of two equimolar oligonucleotides. Four rounds of PCR amplified the ligated cDNA using nested alpha and beta constant-region primers plus SP2. A single record per CDR3 protein comes from TCRdb applying MiXCR to the UMI-ligation and nested PCR reads. Among around 140,000 distinct CDR3 sequences listed, about 20% were seen once. Concerning this clonotype itself: Its antigen is not identified.

This clonotype was sampled from a human donor in good health. Sequencing was carried out using naive CD8+ T cells from blood.

The CDR3 loop reads CASSPPGSGYTYEQYF. The DNA for the CDR3 is TGTGCCAGCTCACCACCGGGTAGCGGCTACACCTACGAGCAGTACTTC. The V call is TRBV18, the J call TRBJ2-7, with D tentatively TRBD2 (6 bases). This CDR3 region has 16 residues. Looked up from germline, CDR1 is KGHSH and CDR2 is LQKENI. Between the trimmed V and J ends, which lost 0 bases and 2 bases, there was a span of 14 bases.